The rows below give T cell receptor beta chains drawn from one sample of a study of blood T cell repertoires in COVID-19. TCRdb's table, derived via immunoSEQ multiplex PCR, lists solely in-frame clones and lacks some. The data hold roughly 120,000 clones, with approximately 87% observed a single time. Sequencing was done on a sample of peripheral blood. These receptor sequences come from a woman aged 65 to 85 with acute or convalescent COVID-19. CDR3s include the opening cysteine and the closing phenylalanine or tryptophan. The D gene is left open where the match is weak. Some rows have no size entry. The others give once, few or many, or a class for an expanded clone.

>-|TRBJ1-1|-|TRBV11-1
CASTPVADMNTEAFF
TGTGCCAGCACCCCGGTGGCAGACATGAACACTGAAGCTTTCTTT
>-|TRBJ1-2|-|TRBV7-9
CASSYRDLYGYTF
TGTGCCAGCAGCTACAGGGACCTCTATGGCTACACCTTC
>-|TRBJ1-1|TRBD1|TRBV7-9
CASSSQGGNTEAFF
TGTGCCAGCAGCTCGCAGGGGGGGAACACTGAAGCTTTCTTT
>-|TRBJ2-7|TRBD2|TRBV28
CASRGTSGGTYEQYF
TGTGCCAGCAGAGGGACTAGCGGGGGGACCTACGAGCAGTACTTC
>-|TRBJ1-2|-|TRBV2
CASSYRDLFGGGYTF
TGTGCCAGCAGTTATAGGGACTTGTTTGGGGGTGGCTACACCTTC
>-|TRBJ2-7|TRBD2|TRBV7-8
CASSLARTSGAEYF
TGTGCCAGCAGCTTAGCGCGAACTAGCGGCGCCGAGTACTTC
>-|TRBJ1-2|-|TRBV6-5
CASTTAGVPYGYTF
TGTGCCAGCACCACCGCCGGGGTCCCCTATGGCTACACCTTC
>-|TRBJ1-5|TRBD1|TRBV10-3
CAISEGVRTGEVGSNQPQHF
TGTGCCATCAGTGAGGGGGTTAGGACAGGGGAGGTTGGTAGCAATCAGCCCCAGCATTTT
>-|TRBJ2-7|-|TRBV19
CASSKGGEAFSGSGEQYF
TGTGCCAGTAGTAAAGGTGGCGAGGCTTTCTCAGGGTCGGGCGAGCAGTACTTC
>-|TRBJ2-7|TRBD1|TRBV6-5
CASSPGQGAYEQYF
TGTGCCAGCAGTCCCGGACAGGGGGCCTACGAGCAGTACTTC
>once|TRBJ1-5|TRBD1|TRBV5-1
CASSLQGGNQPQHF
TGCGCCAGCAGCTTGCAGGGGGGCAATCAGCCCCAGCATTTT
>-|TRBJ1-2|TRBD1|TRBV3-1/TRBV3-2
CASSHADRWGGYTF
TGTGCCAGCAGCCATGCGGACAGGTGGGGGGGCTACACCTTC
>-|TRBJ2-3|-|TRBV27
CASSFTGADTQYF
TGTGCCAGCAGTTTCACAGGAGCAGATACGCAGTATTTT
>-|TRBJ2-1|TRBD1|TRBV5-5
CASSPGTGGLNEQFF
TGTGCCAGCAGCCCCGGGACAGGGGGCTTAAATGAGCAGTTCTTC
>-|TRBJ2-4|TRBD1|TRBV25-1
CAGRGPTGAKNIQYF
TGTGCCGGAAGGGGGCCGACTGGGGCCAAAAACATTCAGTACTTC
>-|TRBJ2-2|-|TRBV28
CASSFLQGGTGELFF
TGTGCCAGCAGTTTTCTTCAGGGGGGCACCGGGGAGCTGTTTTTT
>-|TRBJ2-1|-|TRBV24-1
CATRTGRPKNEQFF
TGTGCCACCAGGACAGGCAGGCCTAAGAATGAGCAGTTCTTC
>-|TRBJ2-1|TRBD1|TRBV29-1
CSVDRVGNNNEQFF
TGCAGCGTGGACAGGGTTGGGAACAACAATGAGCAGTTCTTC
>-|TRBJ2-3|TRBD2|TRBV7-3
CASSLSGGAHTQYF
TGTGCCAGCAGCCTCAGCGGGGGGGCCCATACGCAGTATTTT
>-|TRBJ1-1|-|TRBV2
CATPPGLLNTEAFF
TGTGCCACCCCGCCCGGGTTGCTGAACACTGAAGCTTTCTTT
>-|TRBJ1-2|TRBD1|TRBV29-1
CSVEQGARGYTF
TGCAGCGTTGAGCAGGGGGCGCGGGGCTACACCTTC